The present entry profiles one TCR beta chain with its context. This receptor's antigen is unknown. Within one base of it there is no much larger clone, and no base qualities were kept. The data were obtained in a study of cytomegalovirus exposure and HLA in healthy donors (dated by TCRdb to the late 2010s). General notes on the study: The 666 repertoires of the first cohort and the 110 or so validation repertoires were produced on the same platform, according to a later analysis. The aim of the study was to test whether cataloging public T cell receptors could identify signatures of past pathogen exposure. Besides the first cohort of 666 subjects, a separate validation cohort made up of 95 to 150 different subjects was used. To predict cytomegalovirus infection status, the study brought together high-throughput TCR immunosequencing, statistical association of individual TCRs with disease status, and machine learning.

Findings and caveats that apply to the study as a whole: According to the authors, the approach could potentially be generalized to other disease states and immunological phenotypes. In both the original and validation cohorts, the classifier was reported to diagnose cytomegalovirus status with high specificity and sensitivity. In a later analysis, TCRs clustered in the first cohort were found to also tend to co-occur in the approximately 120 validation repertoires, with approximately 93% of cluster scores above 0. While some public TCRs were present in many individuals, most TCR sequences turned up only very rarely across donors. In the study, around 160 TCR beta chains were listed as associated with cytomegalovirus. The validation cohort had no HLA typing available for a later analysis, so co-occurrence within that cohort was assessed over all 120 or so repertoires. A few of the identified cytomegalovirus-associated TCR beta chains were confirmed in vitro to be specific for cytomegalovirus antigens.

The donors were included in the validation cohort of around 120 subjects, a group kept apart from the approximately 670-subject first cohort. The library was obtained by the immunoSEQ multiplex PCR assay. As for the original processing: To diagnose cytomegalovirus status from the catalog of TCR beta chain sequences, a statistical classification framework was built. TCRdb retrieved this table from immuneACCESS and kept in-frame rearrangements only. Not all clones are present; in checked studies, unresolved V genes account for under half, and no reason is known for the remainder. The DNA was the basis for D and trimming; V, J and clone size are from that table. A total of fewer than 200,000 clones appear in this sample, roughly nine tenths of them only once. The top ten hold roughly 3% of the sample. What was sequenced was PBMCs. The sequence was collected from a woman aged 18-35 years in good health and CMV-seropositive.

CDR3 protein: CASSLAQQTGLQETQYF. The nucleotide sequence reads TGTGCCAGCAGCTTGGCCCAGCAGACAGGTCTTCAAGAGACCCAGTACTTC. The V gene is TRBV5-4 and the J gene is TRBJ2-5; TRBD1 is perhaps the D gene, given 6 matching bases. The CDR3 runs 17 residues from the cysteine to the phenylalanine. The DNA shown is the 51-base CDR3, in frame from base 1. Reading the germline V gene (reference sequence) gives CDR1 SGHNT and CDR2 YYREEE. V gives up 0 bases and J gives up 2 bases, and the segment between their germline ends measures 17 bases.